This T cell receptor beta chain was captured by sequencing in a study of blood T cell repertoires in COVID-19. Background on the study: Researchers got acute and convalescent COVID-19 samples from the United States, Italy and Spain.

Cohort 3 recovered donors had two negative PCRs, clearance, or symptom resolution. Original handling: Amplification with reference gene primers provided the estimates of nucleated cell counts. The data were produced by immunoSEQ multiplex PCR, yet TCRdb's version contains in-frame clones alone and is incomplete. V, J and clone size reflect that table, while D and trimming were determined from the DNA. Here the sample spans 150,000 to 200,000 clones, just over 85% being singletons. The material sequenced was PBMCs or T cells enriched from blood (not recorded which). This TCR came from a woman under 30 who had recovered from COVID-19.

CDR3 in DNA: TGTGCCAGCAGCTTAAATCGGCGGGGGGCTTTAGGAACTGAAGCTTTCTTT. This codes for CASSLNRRGALGTEAFF. The V and J genes are TRBV13 and TRBJ1-1, with a tentative D call TRBD1 (6 bases). This CDR3 spans 17 amino acids. With 2 bases removed from V and 5 bases from J, the gap between germline ends came to 21 bases. Germline CDR1 and CDR2: PRHDT and FYEKMQ (reference sequence).